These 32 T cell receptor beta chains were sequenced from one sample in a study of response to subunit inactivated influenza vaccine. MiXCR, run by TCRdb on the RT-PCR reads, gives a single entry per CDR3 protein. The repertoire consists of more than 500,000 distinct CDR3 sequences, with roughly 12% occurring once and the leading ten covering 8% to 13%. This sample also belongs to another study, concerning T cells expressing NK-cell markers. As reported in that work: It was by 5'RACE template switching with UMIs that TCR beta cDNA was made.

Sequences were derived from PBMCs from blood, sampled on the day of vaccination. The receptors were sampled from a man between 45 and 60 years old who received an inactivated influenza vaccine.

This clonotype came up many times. CDR3 in DNA: TGTGCCAGCAGCCTCGGGACTAGCGGGTTCTACGAGCAGTACTTC. Translated: CASSLGTSGFYEQYF. This chain joins TRBV11-2 and TRBJ2-7, with 12 bases identical to TRBD2. The trim removed 5 bases at V and 3 bases at J, leaving 5 bases unmatched. The CDR3 spans 15 residues. In germline, CDR1 is SGHAT, CDR2 FQNNGV.

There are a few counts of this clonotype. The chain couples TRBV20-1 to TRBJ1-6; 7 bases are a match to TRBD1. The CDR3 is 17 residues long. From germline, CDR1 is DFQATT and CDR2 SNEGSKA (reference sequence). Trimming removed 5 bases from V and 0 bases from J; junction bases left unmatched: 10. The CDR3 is CSARLGQSSSYNSPLHF. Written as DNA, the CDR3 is TGCAGTGCTCGGCTGGGACAGTCGAGCTCCTATAATTCACCCCTCCACTTT.

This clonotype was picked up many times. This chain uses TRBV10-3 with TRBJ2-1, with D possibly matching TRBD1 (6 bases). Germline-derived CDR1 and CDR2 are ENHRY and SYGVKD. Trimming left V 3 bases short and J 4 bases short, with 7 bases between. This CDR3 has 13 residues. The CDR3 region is CAISDQGYNEQFF. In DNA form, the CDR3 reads TGTGCCATCAGTGATCAGGGGTACAATGAGCAGTTCTTC.

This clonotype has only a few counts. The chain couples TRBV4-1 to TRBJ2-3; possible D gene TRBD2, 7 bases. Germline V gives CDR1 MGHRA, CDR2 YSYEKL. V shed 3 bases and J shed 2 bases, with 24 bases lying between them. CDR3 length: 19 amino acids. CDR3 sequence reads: CASSHPVGGGGLDTDTQYF. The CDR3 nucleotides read TGCGCCAGCAGCCATCCTGTAGGGGGGGGCGGATTAGACACAGATACGCAGTATTTT.

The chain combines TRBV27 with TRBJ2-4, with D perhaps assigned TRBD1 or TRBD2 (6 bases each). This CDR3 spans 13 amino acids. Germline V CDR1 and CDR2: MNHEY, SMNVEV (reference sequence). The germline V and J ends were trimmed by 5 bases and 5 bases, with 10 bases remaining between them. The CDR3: CASSQRGENIQYF. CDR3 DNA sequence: TGTGCCAGCAGTCAGAGGGGGGAAAACATTCAGTACTTC.

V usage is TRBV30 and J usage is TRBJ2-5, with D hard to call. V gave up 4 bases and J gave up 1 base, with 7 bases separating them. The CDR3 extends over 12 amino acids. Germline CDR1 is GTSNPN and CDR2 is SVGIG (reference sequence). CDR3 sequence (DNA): TGTGCCTGGAATCTTCCCCAAGAGACCCAGTACTTC. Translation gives CAWNLPQETQYF.

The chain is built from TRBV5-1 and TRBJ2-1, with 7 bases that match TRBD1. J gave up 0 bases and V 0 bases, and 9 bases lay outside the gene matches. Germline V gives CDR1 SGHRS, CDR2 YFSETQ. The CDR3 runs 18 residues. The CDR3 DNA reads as TGCGCCAGCAGCTTGGCTTTTGGACAGGCCAACTCCTACAATGAGCAGTTCTTC. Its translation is CASSLAFGQANSYNEQFF.

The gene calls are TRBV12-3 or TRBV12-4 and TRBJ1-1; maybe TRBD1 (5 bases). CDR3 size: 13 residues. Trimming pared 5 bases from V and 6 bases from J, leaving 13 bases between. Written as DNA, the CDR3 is TGTGCCAGCAGTAGACTTGAAGGGGCTGAAGCTTTCTTT. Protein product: CASSRLEGAEAFF.

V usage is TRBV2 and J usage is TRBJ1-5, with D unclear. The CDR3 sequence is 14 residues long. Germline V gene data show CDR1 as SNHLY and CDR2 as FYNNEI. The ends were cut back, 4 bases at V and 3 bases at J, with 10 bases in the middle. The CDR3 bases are TGTGCCAGCAGTGTGAACAGCGACAATCAGCCCCAGCATTTT. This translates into CASSVNSDNQPQHF.

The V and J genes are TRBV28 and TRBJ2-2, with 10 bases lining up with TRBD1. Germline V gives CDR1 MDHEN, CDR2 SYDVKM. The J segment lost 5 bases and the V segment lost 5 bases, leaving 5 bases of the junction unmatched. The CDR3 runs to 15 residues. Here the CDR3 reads CASSRQGAGTGELFF. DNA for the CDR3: TGTGCCAGCAGTAGACAGGGGGCGGGGACCGGGGAGCTGTTTTTT. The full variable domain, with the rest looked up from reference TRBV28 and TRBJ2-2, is DVKVTQSSRYLVKRTGEKVFLECVQDMDHENMFWYRQDPGLGLRLIYFSYDVKMKEKGDIPEGYSVSREKKERFSLILESASTNQTSMYLCASSRQGAGTGELFFGEGSRLTVL.

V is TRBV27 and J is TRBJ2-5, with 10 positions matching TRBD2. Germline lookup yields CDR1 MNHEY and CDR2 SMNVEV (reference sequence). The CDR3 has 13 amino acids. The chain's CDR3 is CAVSSGRWETQYF. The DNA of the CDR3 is TGTGCTGTCAGTAGCGGGAGGTGGGAGACCCAGTACTTC.

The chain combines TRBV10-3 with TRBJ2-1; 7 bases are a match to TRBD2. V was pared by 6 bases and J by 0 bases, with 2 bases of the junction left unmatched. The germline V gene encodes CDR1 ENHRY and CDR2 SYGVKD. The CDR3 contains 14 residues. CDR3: CAIRIAGSYNEQFF. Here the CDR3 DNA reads TGTGCCATCAGGATAGCGGGCTCCTACAATGAGCAGTTCTTC.

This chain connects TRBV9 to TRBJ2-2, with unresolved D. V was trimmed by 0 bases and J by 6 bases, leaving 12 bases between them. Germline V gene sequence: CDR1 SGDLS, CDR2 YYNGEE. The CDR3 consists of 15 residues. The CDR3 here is CASSVEVAPPGELFF. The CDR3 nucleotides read TGTGCCAGCAGCGTAGAGGTGGCCCCGCCCGGGGAGCTGTTTTTT.

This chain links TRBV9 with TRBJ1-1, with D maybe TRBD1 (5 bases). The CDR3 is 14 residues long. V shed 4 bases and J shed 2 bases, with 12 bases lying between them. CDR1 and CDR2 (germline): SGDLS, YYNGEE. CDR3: CASSSRQSNTEAFF. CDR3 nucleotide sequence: TGTGCCAGCAGCTCCCGACAGAGTAACACTGAAGCTTTCTTT.

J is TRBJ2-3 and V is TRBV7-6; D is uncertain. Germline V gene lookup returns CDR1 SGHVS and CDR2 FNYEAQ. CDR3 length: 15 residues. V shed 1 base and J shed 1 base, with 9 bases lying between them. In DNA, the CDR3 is TGTGCCAGCAGCTTAGTAGTGGGTCGCACAGATACGCAGTATTTT. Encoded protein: CASSLVVGRTDTQYF. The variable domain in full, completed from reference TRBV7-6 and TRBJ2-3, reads GAGVSQSPRYKVTKRGQDVALRCDPISGHVSLYWYRQALGQGPEFLTYFNYEAQQDKSGLPNDRFSAERPEGSISTLTIQRTEQRDSAMYRCASSLVVGRTDTQYFGPGTRLTVL.

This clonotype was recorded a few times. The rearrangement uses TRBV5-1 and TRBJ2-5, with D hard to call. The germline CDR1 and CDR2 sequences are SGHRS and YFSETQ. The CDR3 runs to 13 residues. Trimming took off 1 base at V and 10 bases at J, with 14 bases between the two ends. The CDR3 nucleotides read TGCGCCAGCAGCTTGTCGGGTATCTGGGACCAGTACTTC. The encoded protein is CASSLSGIWDQYF.

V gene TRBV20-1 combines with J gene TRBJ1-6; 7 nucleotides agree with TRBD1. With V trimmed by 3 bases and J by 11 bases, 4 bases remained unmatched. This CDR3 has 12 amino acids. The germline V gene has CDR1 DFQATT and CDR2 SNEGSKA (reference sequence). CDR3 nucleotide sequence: TGCAGTGCTAGGGATACAGGGGCACCCCTCCACTTT. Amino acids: CSARDTGAPLHF.

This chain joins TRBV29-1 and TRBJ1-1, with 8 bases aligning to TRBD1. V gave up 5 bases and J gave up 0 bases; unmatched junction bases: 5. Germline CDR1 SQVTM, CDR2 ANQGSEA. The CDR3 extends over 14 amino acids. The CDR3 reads CSVTTGALNTEAFF. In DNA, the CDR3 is TGCAGCGTTACGACAGGGGCTCTGAACACTGAAGCTTTCTTT. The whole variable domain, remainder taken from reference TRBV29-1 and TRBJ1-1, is SAVISQKPSRDICQRGTSLTIQCQVDSQVTMMFWYRQQPGQSLTLIATANQGSEATYESGFVIDKFPISRPNLTFSTLTVSNMSPEDSSIYLCSVTTGALNTEAFFGQGTRLTVV.

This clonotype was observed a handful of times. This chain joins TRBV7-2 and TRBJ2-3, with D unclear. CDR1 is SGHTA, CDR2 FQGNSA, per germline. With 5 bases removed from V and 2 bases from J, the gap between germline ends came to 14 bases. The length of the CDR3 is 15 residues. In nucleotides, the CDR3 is TGTGCCAGCAGCCGTTTATACCGTCCCACAGATACGCAGTATTTT. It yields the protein CASSRLYRPTDTQYF.

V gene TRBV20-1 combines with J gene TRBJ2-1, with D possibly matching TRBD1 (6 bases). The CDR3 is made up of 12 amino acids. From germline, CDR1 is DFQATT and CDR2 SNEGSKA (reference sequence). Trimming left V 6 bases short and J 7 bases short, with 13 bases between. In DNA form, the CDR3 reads TGCAGTGCGAACAGGGCTTTTAATGAGCAGTTCTTC. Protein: CSANRAFNEQFF.

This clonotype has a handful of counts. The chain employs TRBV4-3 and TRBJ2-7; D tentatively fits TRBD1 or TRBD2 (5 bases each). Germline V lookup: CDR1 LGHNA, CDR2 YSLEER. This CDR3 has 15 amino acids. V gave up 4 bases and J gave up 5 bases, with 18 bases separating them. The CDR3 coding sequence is TGCGCCAGCAGCCTCCTCTGGGGGAGTGCAAACGAGCAGTACTTC. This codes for CASSLLWGSANEQYF.

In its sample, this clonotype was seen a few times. Written as DNA, the CDR3 is TGTGCCAGCAGTTTTGGGGTCTCTGGGGCCAACGTCCTGACTTTC. Encoded protein: CASSFGVSGANVLTF. The chain carries TRBV27 and TRBJ2-6; no reliable D call. The CDR3 runs 15 residues. Germline V gives CDR1 MNHEY, CDR2 SMNVEV (reference sequence). V shed 3 bases and J shed 0 bases, with 6 bases lying between them.

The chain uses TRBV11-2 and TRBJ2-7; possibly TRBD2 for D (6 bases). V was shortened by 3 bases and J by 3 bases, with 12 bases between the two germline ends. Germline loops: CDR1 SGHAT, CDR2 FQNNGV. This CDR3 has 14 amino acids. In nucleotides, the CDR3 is TGTGCCAGCAGCTTCTCAGGGACTTTCTACGAGCAGTACTTC. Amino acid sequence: CASSFSGTFYEQYF. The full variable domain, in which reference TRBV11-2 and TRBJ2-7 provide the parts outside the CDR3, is EAGVAQSPRYKIIEKRQSVAFWCNPISGHATLYWYQQILGQGPKLLIQFQNNGVVDDSQLPKDRFSAERLKGVDSTLKIQPAKLEDSAVYLCASSFSGTFYEQYFGPGTRLTVT.

The CDR3, as DNA: TGTGCCAGCAGAAGGACAGGGGTCCTCTATGGCTACACCTTC. It specifies CASRRTGVLYGYTF. The rearrangement uses TRBV6-2 or TRBV6-3 and TRBJ1-2, with 9 bases fitting TRBD1. Germline V gives CDR1 MNHEY, CDR2 SVGEGT. V dropped 6 bases and J dropped 4; count of bases not matched to a gene: 6. This CDR3 is 14 amino acids long.

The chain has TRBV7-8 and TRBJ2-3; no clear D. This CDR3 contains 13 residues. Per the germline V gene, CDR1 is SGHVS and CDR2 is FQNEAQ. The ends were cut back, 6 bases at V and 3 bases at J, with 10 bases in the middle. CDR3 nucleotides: TGTGCCAGCAGGGCTGGGGAAACAGATACGCAGTATTTT. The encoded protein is CASRAGETDTQYF.

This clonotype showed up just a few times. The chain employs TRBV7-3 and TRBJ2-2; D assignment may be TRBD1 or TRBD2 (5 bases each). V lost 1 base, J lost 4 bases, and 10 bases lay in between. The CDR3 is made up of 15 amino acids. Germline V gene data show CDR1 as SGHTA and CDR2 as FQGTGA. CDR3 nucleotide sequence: TGTGCCAGCAGCTTAAGACTTGGGGGCACCGGGGAGCTGTTTTTT. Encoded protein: CASSLRLGGTGELFF. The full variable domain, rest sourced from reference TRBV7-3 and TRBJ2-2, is GAGVSQTPSNKVTEKGKYVELRCDPISGHTALYWYRQSLGQGPEFLIYFQGTGAADDSGLPNDRFFAVRPEGSVSTLKIQRTERGDSAVYLCASSLRLGGTGELFFGEGSRLTVL.

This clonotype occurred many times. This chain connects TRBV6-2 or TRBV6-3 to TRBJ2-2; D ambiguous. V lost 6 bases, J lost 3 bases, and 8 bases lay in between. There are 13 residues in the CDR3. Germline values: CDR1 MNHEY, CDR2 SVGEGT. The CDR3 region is CASSTTYTGELFF. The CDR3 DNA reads TGTGCCAGCAGCACGACTTACACCGGGGAGCTGTTTTTT.

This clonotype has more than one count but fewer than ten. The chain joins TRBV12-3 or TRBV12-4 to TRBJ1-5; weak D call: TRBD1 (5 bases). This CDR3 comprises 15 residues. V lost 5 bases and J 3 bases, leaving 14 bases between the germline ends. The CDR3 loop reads CASSDEWGNNQPQHF. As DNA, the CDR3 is TGTGCCAGCAGTGACGAATGGGGGAACAATCAGCCCCAGCATTTT.

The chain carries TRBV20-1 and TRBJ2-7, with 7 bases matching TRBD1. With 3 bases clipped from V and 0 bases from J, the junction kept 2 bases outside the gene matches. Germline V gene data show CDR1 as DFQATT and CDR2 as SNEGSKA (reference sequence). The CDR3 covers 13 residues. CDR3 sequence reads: CSASAGGSYEQYF. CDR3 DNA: TGCAGTGCTAGTGCAGGGGGCTCCTACGAGCAGTACTTC.

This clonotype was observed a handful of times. The CDR3 spells CAISESINEKLFF. As DNA, the CDR3 is TGTGCCATCAGTGAGTCAATTAATGAAAAACTGTTTTTT. This rearrangement joins TRBV10-3 to TRBJ1-4; the D is unclear. Germline values: CDR1 ENHRY, CDR2 SYGVKD. V shed 0 bases and J shed 4 bases, with 3 bases lying between them. The CDR3 covers 13 residues.

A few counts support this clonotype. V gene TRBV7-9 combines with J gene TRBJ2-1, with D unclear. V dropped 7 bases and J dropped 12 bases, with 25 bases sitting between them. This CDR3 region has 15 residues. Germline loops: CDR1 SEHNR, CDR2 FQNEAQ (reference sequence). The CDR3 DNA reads TGTGCCAGCACCCTTAGCAATCCAGCTACGGGTAGGCAGTTCTTC. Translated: CASTLSNPATGRQFF.

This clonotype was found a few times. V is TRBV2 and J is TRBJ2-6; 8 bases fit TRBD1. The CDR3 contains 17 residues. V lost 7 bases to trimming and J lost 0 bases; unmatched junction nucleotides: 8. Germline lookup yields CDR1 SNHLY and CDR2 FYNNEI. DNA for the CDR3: TGTGCCAGCAACAGGGACAGGCAACTCTCTGGGGCCAACGTCCTGACTTTC. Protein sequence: CASNRDRQLSGANVLTF.